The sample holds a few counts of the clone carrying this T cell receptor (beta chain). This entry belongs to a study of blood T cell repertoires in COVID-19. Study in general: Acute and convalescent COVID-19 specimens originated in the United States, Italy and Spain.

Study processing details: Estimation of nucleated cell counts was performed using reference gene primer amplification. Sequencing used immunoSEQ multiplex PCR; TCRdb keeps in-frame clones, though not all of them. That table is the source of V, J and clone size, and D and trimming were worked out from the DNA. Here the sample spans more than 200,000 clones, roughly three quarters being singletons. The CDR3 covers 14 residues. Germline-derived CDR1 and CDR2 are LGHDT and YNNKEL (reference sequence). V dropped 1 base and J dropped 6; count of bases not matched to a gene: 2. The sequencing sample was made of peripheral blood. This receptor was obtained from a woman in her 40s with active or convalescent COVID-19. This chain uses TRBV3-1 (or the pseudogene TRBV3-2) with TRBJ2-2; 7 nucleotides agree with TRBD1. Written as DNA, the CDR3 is TGTGCCAGCAGCCAAGTCAGGGGGTCCGGGGAGCTGTTTTTT. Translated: CASSQVRGSGELFF.